The rows below give T cell receptor beta chains drawn from one sample of a study of blood T cell repertoires in COVID-19. The method was immunoSEQ multiplex PCR; TCRdb's version includes in-frame clones alone and lacks a portion of them. Here the sample spans approximately 150,000 clones, approximately 84% being singletons. Source material: PBMCs or T cells enriched from blood (not recorded which). The source is a man over 45 in a cohort exposed to, infected with or recovered from COVID-19 (not recorded which). The CDR3 runs from the conserved cysteine through the conserved F or W. Each record gives: J gene, V gene, clone size, D gene, CDR3 DNA, CDR3 protein. D genes are given only for firm matches. Clone sizes are given selectively: once, few, many, or a class where the clone is expanded.

j_call: TRBJ2-6
v_call: TRBV28
clone_size: .
d_call: .
cdr3_nt: TGTGCCAGCAGTTCCGGTGAAACCTCTGGGGCCAACGTCCTGACTTTC
cdr3_aa: CASSSGETSGANVLTF

j_call: TRBJ2-4
v_call: TRBV7-9
clone_size: once
d_call: TRBD1
cdr3_nt: TGTGCCAGCAGCTTAAGACAGGGGGTAAACATTCAGTACTTC
cdr3_aa: CASSLRQGVNIQYF

j_call: TRBJ2-1
v_call: TRBV9
clone_size: .
d_call: .
cdr3_nt: TGTGCCAGCAGCGTAGCGGGACTCTCCTACAATGAGCAGTTCTTC
cdr3_aa: CASSVAGLSYNEQFF

j_call: TRBJ2-5
v_call: TRBV5-4
clone_size: .
d_call: .
cdr3_nt: TGTGCCAGCAGCTTGGATCGGGACGGGAGTGAGACCCAGTACTTC
cdr3_aa: CASSLDRDGSETQYF

j_call: TRBJ1-5
v_call: TRBV6-5
clone_size: .
d_call: .
cdr3_nt: TGTGCCAGCAGTTACCTAGGTGGGCCCCAGCATTTT
cdr3_aa: CASSYLGGPQHF

j_call: TRBJ2-1
v_call: TRBV11-3
clone_size: .
d_call: TRBD2
cdr3_nt: TGTGCCAGCAGCTTCGGGACTAGCGGTAAGCAGTTCTTC
cdr3_aa: CASSFGTSGKQFF

j_call: TRBJ2-3
v_call: TRBV6-5
clone_size: .
d_call: TRBD1
cdr3_nt: TGTGCCAGCAGTCCTCGACAGGGGCCAGATACGCAGTATTTT
cdr3_aa: CASSPRQGPDTQYF

j_call: TRBJ2-3
v_call: TRBV24-1
clone_size: .
d_call: TRBD2
cdr3_nt: TGTGCCACCAGTGTTAGTCCGGGACTAGCGGGAGGGAAGACAGATACGCAGTATTTT
cdr3_aa: CATSVSPGLAGGKTDTQYF

j_call: TRBJ1-2
v_call: TRBV7-2
clone_size: .
d_call: .
cdr3_nt: TGTGCCAGCAGCTTAGCGGGGGGAATCTCCTTC
cdr3_aa: CASSLAGGISF

j_call: TRBJ2-1
v_call: TRBV27
clone_size: .
d_call: TRBD2
cdr3_nt: TGTGCCAGCAGTCCACCGCCCTCGGGCGGGAGGGACAATGAGCAGTTCTTC
cdr3_aa: CASSPPPSGGRDNEQFF

j_call: TRBJ2-1
v_call: TRBV27
clone_size: .
d_call: TRBD1
cdr3_nt: TGTGCCAGCTTCCCCTTGGGACAGGGTTCAGGTGAGCAGTTCTTC
cdr3_aa: CASFPLGQGSGEQFF

j_call: TRBJ1-6
v_call: TRBV5-3
clone_size: .
d_call: TRBD1
cdr3_nt: TGTGCCAGAAGCCCGCGAGGGACAGCTAATAATTCACCCCTCCACTTT
cdr3_aa: CARSPRGTANNSPLHF

j_call: TRBJ2-5
v_call: TRBV29-1
clone_size: .
d_call: .
cdr3_nt: TGCAGCGGTCGGGGGGGACAGGGTTGGGAGACCCAGTACTTC
cdr3_aa: CSGRGGQGWETQYF

j_call: TRBJ1-1
v_call: TRBV3-1/TRBV3-2
clone_size: .
d_call: TRBD1
cdr3_nt: TGTGCCAGCAGCCCAACCACTTCGGGACAGCGGCCAACTGAAGCTTTCTTT
cdr3_aa: CASSPTTSGQRPTEAFF

j_call: TRBJ2-1
v_call: TRBV25-1
clone_size: .
d_call: .
cdr3_nt: TGTGCCAGTGGCTCTCACGAGGAAACGGAGCAGTTCTTC
cdr3_aa: CASGSHEETEQFF

j_call: TRBJ1-5
v_call: TRBV27
clone_size: .
d_call: TRBD1
cdr3_nt: TGTGCCAGCAGTCCGCAAGCCGGGGACAGAAGAAGGAGCCAGCCCCAGCATTTT
cdr3_aa: CASSPQAGDRRRSQPQHF

j_call: TRBJ2-2
v_call: TRBV7-3
clone_size: .
d_call: .
cdr3_nt: TGTGCCAGCAGCTTACAGGGGCCCTCGAACACCGGGGAGCTGTTTTTT
cdr3_aa: CASSLQGPSNTGELFF

j_call: TRBJ2-4
v_call: TRBV29-1
clone_size: .
d_call: TRBD1
cdr3_nt: TGCAGCGTAGGACAGGGGGCGAATGGCATTCAGTACTTC
cdr3_aa: CSVGQGANGIQYF

j_call: TRBJ1-6
v_call: TRBV19
clone_size: .
d_call: .
cdr3_nt: TGTGCCAGTAGTAAGACAGCGACGTCCTATAATTCACCCCTCCACTTT
cdr3_aa: CASSKTATSYNSPLHF

j_call: TRBJ2-1
v_call: TRBV5-8
clone_size: few
d_call: .
cdr3_nt: TGTGCCAGCAGCTGGCGCCGGGGATCCCCGCGGGGTGAGCAGTTCTTC
cdr3_aa: CASSWRRGSPRGEQFF

j_call: TRBJ2-1
v_call: TRBV28
clone_size: .
d_call: TRBD2
cdr3_nt: TGTGCCAGCAGTTTAATTAGCGGGATTGATGTAGGTGAGCAGTTCTTC
cdr3_aa: CASSLISGIDVGEQFF

j_call: TRBJ1-2
v_call: TRBV5-6
clone_size: .
d_call: TRBD1
cdr3_nt: TGTGCCAGCAGACGGGACAGCCTCTATGGCTACACCTTC
cdr3_aa: CASRRDSLYGYTF

j_call: TRBJ2-5
v_call: TRBV28
clone_size: many
d_call: .
cdr3_nt: TGTGCCAGCAGTCCCACGTCCTTCAGGCGAGACCAAGAGACCCAGTACTTC
cdr3_aa: CASSPTSFRRDQETQYF

j_call: TRBJ1-4
v_call: TRBV6-5
clone_size: .
d_call: TRBD1
cdr3_nt: TGTGCCAGCAGTTACGACAGGGGGCAGGCTAATGAAAAACTGTTTTTT
cdr3_aa: CASSYDRGQANEKLFF

j_call: TRBJ1-1
v_call: TRBV7-9
clone_size: .
d_call: .
cdr3_nt: TGTGCCAGCAGCCCGGGGACTGATGAAGCTTTCTTT
cdr3_aa: CASSPGTDEAFF

j_call: TRBJ1-2
v_call: TRBV10-3
clone_size: .
d_call: .
cdr3_nt: TGTGCCATAGCATGGGGAGCGGGCTACACCTTC
cdr3_aa: CAIAWGAGYTF

j_call: TRBJ2-3
v_call: TRBV9
clone_size: .
d_call: .
cdr3_nt: TGTGCCAGCGGTGCGGGGGCGACAGATACGCAGTATTTT
cdr3_aa: CASGAGATDTQYF

j_call: TRBJ2-1
v_call: TRBV5-1
clone_size: .
d_call: TRBD1
cdr3_nt: TGCGCCAGCAGCTCCGGACAGGGGGCTTACAATGAGCAGTTCTTC
cdr3_aa: CASSSGQGAYNEQFF

j_call: TRBJ2-5
v_call: TRBV27
clone_size: once
d_call: .
cdr3_nt: TGTGCCAGCAGACCTACAGGGTACTTCGAGACCCAGTACTTC
cdr3_aa: CASRPTGYFETQYF

j_call: TRBJ2-7
v_call: TRBV3-1/TRBV3-2
clone_size: once
d_call: TRBD1
cdr3_nt: TGTGCCAGCAGCCAAGGATATGGGACAGGGAATAACGAGCAGTACTTC
cdr3_aa: CASSQGYGTGNNEQYF

j_call: TRBJ2-3
v_call: TRBV18
clone_size: .
d_call: .
cdr3_nt: TGTGCCAGCTCAAAACAGGGATTAGATACGCAGTATTTT
cdr3_aa: CASSKQGLDTQYF

j_call: TRBJ1-5
v_call: TRBV10-2
clone_size: .
d_call: .
cdr3_nt: TGCGCCAGCAGTGAGCAGGAATTTCAGCCCCAGCATTTT
cdr3_aa: CASSEQEFQPQHF

j_call: TRBJ2-5
v_call: TRBV7-9
clone_size: .
d_call: .
cdr3_nt: TGTGCCAGCAGTCATGGGGGGCAAGAGACCCAGTACTTC
cdr3_aa: CASSHGGQETQYF

j_call: TRBJ2-4
v_call: TRBV7-8
clone_size: .
d_call: TRBD1
cdr3_nt: TGTGCCAGCAGCCGCACAGGGGGCTTAGCCAAAAACATTCAGTACTTC
cdr3_aa: CASSRTGGLAKNIQYF

j_call: TRBJ1-6
v_call: TRBV2
clone_size: few
d_call: .
cdr3_nt: TGTGCCAGCAGCCCGCGCGGGGGCTCCTATAATTCACCCCTCCACTTT
cdr3_aa: CASSPRGGSYNSPLHF

j_call: TRBJ1-1
v_call: TRBV5-1
clone_size: .
d_call: .
cdr3_nt: TGCGCCAGCAGCTCCTCCTATGGCACTGAAGCTTTCTTT
cdr3_aa: CASSSSYGTEAFF

j_call: TRBJ2-2
v_call: TRBV9
clone_size: .
d_call: TRBD2
cdr3_nt: TGTGCCAGCAGCGTAGGGGGACTAGCGGGATCCGGGGAGCTGTTTTTT
cdr3_aa: CASSVGGLAGSGELFF

j_call: TRBJ2-6
v_call: TRBV27
clone_size: .
d_call: .
cdr3_nt: TGTGCCAGCGGGGCCCCGGGCGCATCCGCCGGGGCCAACGTCCTGACTTTC
cdr3_aa: CASGAPGASAGANVLTF

j_call: TRBJ2-5
v_call: TRBV7-9
clone_size: .
d_call: .
cdr3_nt: TGTGCCAGCAGCTTGGCGCTAAAACAGGGTCAAGAGACCCAGTACTTC
cdr3_aa: CASSLALKQGQETQYF

j_call: TRBJ1-3
v_call: TRBV6-1
clone_size: .
d_call: TRBD1
cdr3_nt: TGTGCCAGCATTACGGACAGGAACTCTGGAAACACCATATATTTT
cdr3_aa: CASITDRNSGNTIYF

j_call: TRBJ1-5
v_call: TRBV6-5
clone_size: .
d_call: .
cdr3_nt: TGTGCCAGCAGTAACTGGGGGGGTTATAGCAATCAGCCCCAGCATTTT
cdr3_aa: CASSNWGGYSNQPQHF

j_call: TRBJ1-1
v_call: TRBV28
clone_size: .
d_call: .
cdr3_nt: TGTGCCAGCAGTTTATCCCGGGATGGGACTGAAGCTTTCTTT
cdr3_aa: CASSLSRDGTEAFF

j_call: TRBJ2-7
v_call: TRBV4-3
clone_size: .
d_call: TRBD1
cdr3_nt: TGCGCCAGCAGCCAAGGAACCGGGACAGCCTACGAGCAGTACTTC
cdr3_aa: CASSQGTGTAYEQYF

j_call: TRBJ1-5
v_call: TRBV28
clone_size: .
d_call: .
cdr3_nt: TGTGCCAGCAGTTTTCCGGGTAGTCAGCCCCAGCATTTT
cdr3_aa: CASSFPGSQPQHF

j_call: TRBJ1-2
v_call: TRBV6-5
clone_size: .
d_call: .
cdr3_nt: TGTGCCAGCAGACAGGAGTTAGCACGGGATGGCTACACCTTC
cdr3_aa: CASRQELARDGYTF

j_call: TRBJ2-7
v_call: TRBV5-4
clone_size: .
d_call: TRBD2
cdr3_nt: TGTGCCAGCAGCCCTAGCGGGGGGGACTCCTACGAGCAGTACTTC
cdr3_aa: CASSPSGGDSYEQYF

j_call: TRBJ1-1
v_call: TRBV18
clone_size: .
d_call: TRBD1
cdr3_nt: TGTGCCAGCTCACCAAACGTACAGGGGGCCACTGAAGCTTTCTTT
cdr3_aa: CASSPNVQGATEAFF

j_call: TRBJ2-4
v_call: TRBV7-9
clone_size: once
d_call: .
cdr3_nt: TGTGCCAGCAGCCATGACACCGTCCTAAAAAACATTCAGTACTTC
cdr3_aa: CASSHDTVLKNIQYF

j_call: TRBJ1-5
v_call: TRBV21-1
clone_size: few
d_call: .
cdr3_nt: TGTGCCAGCAGCAACGCGGGAGGACAGGGGGCAAGTCAGCCCCAGCATTTT
cdr3_aa: CASSNAGGQGASQPQHF

j_call: TRBJ2-1
v_call: TRBV7-2
clone_size: .
d_call: TRBD2
cdr3_nt: TGTGCCAGCAGCTCCGGACTAGCGGGGGGGAATGAGCAGTTCTTC
cdr3_aa: CASSSGLAGGNEQFF

j_call: TRBJ2-1
v_call: TRBV10-3
clone_size: .
d_call: TRBD2
cdr3_nt: TGTGCCACTCAGTCGGGGGGGTACAATGAGCAGTTCTTC
cdr3_aa: CATQSGGYNEQFF

j_call: TRBJ2-1
v_call: TRBV5-1
clone_size: .
d_call: TRBD2
cdr3_nt: TGCGCCAGCACCATGACTAGCGGGGGGTATAATGAGCAGTTCTTC
cdr3_aa: CASTMTSGGYNEQFF

j_call: TRBJ2-7
v_call: TRBV6-5
clone_size: few
d_call: TRBD1
cdr3_nt: TGTGCCAGCAGTTCTACCGGGACAGCAACCTACGAGCAGTACTTC
cdr3_aa: CASSSTGTATYEQYF

j_call: TRBJ1-4
v_call: TRBV29-1
clone_size: .
d_call: TRBD1
cdr3_nt: TGCAGCGCCTCACAGGGGGCGGCAGAAAAACTGTTTTTT
cdr3_aa: CSASQGAAEKLFF

j_call: TRBJ1-1
v_call: TRBV7-9
clone_size: .
d_call: TRBD1
cdr3_nt: TGTGCCAGCAGCGAACCGCCGGGACAGGCGAACACTGAAGCTTTCTTT
cdr3_aa: CASSEPPGQANTEAFF

j_call: TRBJ1-6
v_call: TRBV9
clone_size: few
d_call: .
cdr3_nt: TGTGCCAGCAGCGTAGCCAGGGTAGATTCACCCCTCCACTTT
cdr3_aa: CASSVARVDSPLHF

j_call: TRBJ2-7
v_call: TRBV5-5
clone_size: .
d_call: TRBD2
cdr3_nt: TGTGCCAGCAGCTTGGGCGGGGGGTTCGCACGGAGCTCCTACGAGCAGTACTTC
cdr3_aa: CASSLGGGFARSSYEQYF